This T cell receptor (beta chain) stems from a study of shared clonotypes between healthy human individuals. The germline V and J ends were trimmed by 1 base and 0 bases, with 3 bases remaining between them. CDR3 size: 13 residues. CDR1 is SEHNR, CDR2 FQNEAQ, per germline (reference sequence). This clone has more than one count but fewer than ten. A much larger clonotype is one base distant, so this may be a read error. Other nucleotide sequences from this sample produce the same CDR3. Nashville, Tennessee was home to all donors, each a Caucasian adult. The study separated CD4+ cells into CD45RA+ naive and CD45RA-negative memory subsets. Profiled with immunoSEQ multiplex PCR; TCRdb holds only in-frame clones, not every one. This table has about a million clones, roughly 80% appearing once.

The chain links TRBV7-9 to TRBJ1-1; no definite D call. The origin of this receptor is a man between 18 and 35 years old in good health. Some clones in this sample may be carry-over from other donors' samples. The specimen was memory CD4+ T cells from PBMCs. Subset meaning: CD45RA-negative fraction. The CDR3 here is CASSLEVNTEAFF. CDR3 sequence (DNA): TGTGCCAGCAGCTTAGAGGTGAACACTGAAGCTTTCTTT.